One sample yielded the 14 T cell receptor beta chains listed below, sequenced in a study of molecular identifiers for immune sequencing clone quantification. TCRdb called the PCR reads again in MiXCR, with one record for every CDR3 protein. The data show approximately 630,000 distinct CDR3 sequences, roughly 23% seen once. Sequenced input: naive CD8+ T cells from blood, with Jurkat cell RNA spiked in. Subset meaning: FACS-sorted CD8+CD4-CCR7+CD45RA+ naive T cells. These receptors all come from a human donor in good health. Some libraries in this study had Jurkat cell RNA spiked in.

This clonotype has a handful of counts. The chain couples TRBV19 to TRBJ2-1; unclear D gene. Germline CDR1 and CDR2: LNHDA and SQIVND (reference sequence). With 5 bases removed from V and 7 bases from J, the gap between germline ends came to 15 bases. The CDR3 has 14 residues. This chain's CDR3 is CASSFSNLGNEQFF. In DNA form, the CDR3 reads TGTGCCAGTAGTTTCTCAAACCTAGGGAATGAGCAGTTCTTC.

This clonotype has more than one count but fewer than ten. The chain uses TRBV12-5 and TRBJ1-4; D is possibly TRBD1 (6 bases). Germline CDR1 reads LGHNT; CDR2 reads FRNRAP. With 4 bases removed from V and 7 bases from J, the gap between germline ends came to 13 bases. The CDR3 covers 14 residues. The CDR3 DNA is TGTGCTAGTGGTTCAGGGACAAGGGGTGAAAAACTGTTTTTT. Protein product: CASGSGTRGEKLFF. Together with reference TRBV12-5 and TRBJ1-4, the CDR3 gives the full variable domain: DARVTQTPRHKVTEMGQEVTMRCQPILGHNTVFWYRQTMMQGLELLAYFRNRAPLDDSGMPKDRFSAEMPDATLATLKIQPSEPRDSAVYFCASGSGTRGEKLFFGSGTQLSVL.

Remarks on this clonotype: A much larger clone differs by one base, so this may be a read error. It is likely a read error, because the conserved phenylalanine at the end of the CDR3 is missing. The genes are TRBV2 and TRBJ2-3; no definite D call. This CDR3 comprises 13 residues. Germline assignment: CDR1 SNHLY and CDR2 FYNNEI. V lost 8 bases to trimming and J lost 2 bases, with 11 bases between them. The CDR3 DNA reads TGTGCCAGCTCGCTCACAGACACAGATACGCAGTATTCT. Protein product: CASSLTDTDTQYS.

This clonotype occurred a few times. The V and J genes are TRBV7-9 and TRBJ2-2, with D unresolved. The CDR3 extends over 11 amino acids. From germline, CDR1 is SEHNR and CDR2 FQNEAQ (reference sequence). Trimming left V 8 bases short and J 7 bases short, with 8 bases between. In DNA form, the CDR3 reads TGTGCCAGCCGGTGGGGCGGGGAGCTGTTTTTT. Protein: CASRWGGELFF.

This clonotype was seen only a few times. The chain joins TRBV19 to TRBJ1-1, with TRBD1 matching over 9 bases. The V gene's germline CDR1 is LNHDA and CDR2 SQIVND (reference sequence). The CDR3 length is 15 residues. The V gene end was trimmed by 5 bases and the J gene end by 4 bases; junction bases not matched to a gene: 8. CDR3 DNA sequence: TGTGCCAGTAGTGGCCGGGACAGGGTGGTCACTGAAGCTTTCTTT. This gives the protein CASSGRDRVVTEAFF.

This clonotype was detected many times. The chain carries TRBV2 and TRBJ2-7; a weak D match, TRBD2 (5 bases). Between the trimmed V and J ends, which lost 7 bases and 3 bases, there was a span of 16 bases. Germline V CDR1 and CDR2: SNHLY, FYNNEI. This CDR3 contains 14 residues. CDR3 nucleotides: TGTGCCAGCAAGGAGTCGGGGTCCTTCTACGAGCAGTACTTC. Amino acids: CASKESGSFYEQYF.

Note on this clonotype: With a much larger clone just one base away, this may be a read error. The chain joins TRBV12-3 or TRBV12-4 to TRBJ1-1, with no clear D. V was cut by 5 bases and J by 1 base, with 8 bases left in between. The CDR3 totals 13 residues. CDR3 loop: CASSETPNTEAFF. DNA of the CDR3: TGTGCCAGCAGTGAGACACCGAACACTGAAGCTTTCTTT.

This clonotype was picked up many times. The CDR3 protein is CASSQGDSTAGNTIYF. Written as DNA, the CDR3 is TGCGCCAGCAGCCAGGGGGACAGTACGGCTGGAAACACCATATATTTT. The J gene is TRBJ1-3, the V gene TRBV4-3; 7 bases are shared with TRBD1. V was clipped by 3 bases and J by 2 bases; unmatched bases: 7. CDR3 length: 16 amino acids. Germline lookup yields CDR1 LGHNA and CDR2 YSLEER.

The V gene is TRBV20-1, the J gene TRBJ2-5, with 8 nucleotides matching TRBD1. Germline CDR1 DFQATT, CDR2 SNEGSKA (reference sequence). V was clipped by 2 bases and J by 7 bases; unmatched bases: 12. The CDR3 is made up of 15 amino acids. DNA for the CDR3: TGCAGTGCTAGATTCCCAGGGGGCCCATCCGGGACCCAGTACTTC. Residues: CSARFPGGPSGTQYF.

For this clonotype: Being one base from a much bigger clone, this may be a read error. J is TRBJ2-3 and V is TRBV7-8; D gene unclear. The CDR3 length is 14 residues. The germline CDR1 and CDR2 sequences are SGHVS and FQNEAQ. CDR3 DNA: TGTGCCAGCAGCTTGTACGGTTCCACAGATATGCAGTATTTT. Translating gives CASSLYGSTDMQYF.

This clonotype was seen repeatedly, ten times or more. The chain joins TRBV4-3 to TRBJ2-1; 7 bases agree with TRBD2. CDR1 is LGHNA, CDR2 YSLEER, per germline. This CDR3 comprises 16 residues. The V and J ends lost 1 base and 3 bases, in that order; junction bases with no gene match: 6. The CDR3 DNA follows: TGCGCCAGCAGCCAAGTAACGGGACTAAACTACAATGAGCAGTTCTTC. Its translation: CASSQVTGLNYNEQFF.

As regards this clonotype: This may be a read error, as it is one base from a much larger clone. This chain joins TRBV4-3 and TRBJ2-5; D is perhaps TRBD2 (6 bases). V lost 2 bases, J lost 9 bases, and 22 bases lay in between. There are 16 residues in the CDR3. The germline V gene has CDR1 LGHNA and CDR2 YSLEER. The CDR3 loop is CASSQRGSSGGEPQYF. For the CDR3, the DNA is TGCGCCAGCAGCCAACGAGGGAGTAGCGGTGGGGAGCCCCAGTACTTC.

This clonotype was detected ten times or more. This chain joins TRBV6-5 and TRBJ2-7; possible D gene TRBD2, 6 bases. Per germline, CDR1 MNHEY and CDR2 SVGAGI. The CDR3 is 15 amino acids. With 6 bases removed from V and 3 bases from J, the gap between germline ends came to 18 bases. The CDR3 DNA reads as TGTGCCAGCAGGGAGGAACCCGGGACTGACTACGAGCAGTACTTC. Protein sequence: CASREEPGTDYEQYF.

This clonotype was detected ten times or more. The chain uses TRBV20-1 and TRBJ1-3; D may be TRBD1 (6 bases). Per germline, CDR1 DFQATT and CDR2 SNEGSKA (reference sequence). CDR3 size: 15 residues. V shed 5 bases and J shed 1 base, with 15 bases lying between them. This CDR3 reads CSADTGIGSGNTIYF. The CDR3 DNA reads TGCAGTGCTGATACAGGGATTGGGTCTGGAAACACCATATATTTT.